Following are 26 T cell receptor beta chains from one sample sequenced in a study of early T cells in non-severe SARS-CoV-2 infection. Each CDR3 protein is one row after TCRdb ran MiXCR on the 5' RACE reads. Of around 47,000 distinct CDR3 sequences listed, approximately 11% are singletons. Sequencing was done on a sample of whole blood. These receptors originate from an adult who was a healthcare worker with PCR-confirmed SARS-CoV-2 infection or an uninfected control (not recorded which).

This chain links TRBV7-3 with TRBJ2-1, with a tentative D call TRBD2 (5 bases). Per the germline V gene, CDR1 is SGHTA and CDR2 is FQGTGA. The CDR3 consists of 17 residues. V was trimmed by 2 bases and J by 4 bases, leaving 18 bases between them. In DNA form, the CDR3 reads TGTGCCAGCAGCTTATATGTGGGAGATCCCGGGTACAATGAGCAGTTCTTC. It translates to CASSLYVGDPGYNEQFF. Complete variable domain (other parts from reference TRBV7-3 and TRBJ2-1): GAGVSQTPSNKVTEKGKYVELRCDPISGHTALYWYRQSLGQGPEFLIYFQGTGAADDSGLPNDRFFAVRPEGSVSTLKIQRTERGDSAVYLCASSLYVGDPGYNEQFFGPGTRLTVL.

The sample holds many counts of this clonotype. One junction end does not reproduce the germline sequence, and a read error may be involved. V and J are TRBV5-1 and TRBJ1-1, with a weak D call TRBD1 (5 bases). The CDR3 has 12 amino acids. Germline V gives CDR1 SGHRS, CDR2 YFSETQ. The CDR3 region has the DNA TGCGCCAGCAGCTTGGCCGGGGGTCCGGATCTCTTT. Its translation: CASSLAGGPDLF.

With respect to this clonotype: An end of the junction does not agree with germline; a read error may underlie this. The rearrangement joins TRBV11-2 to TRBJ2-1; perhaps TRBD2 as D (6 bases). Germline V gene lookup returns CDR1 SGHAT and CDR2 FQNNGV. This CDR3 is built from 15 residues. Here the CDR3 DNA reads TGTGCCAGCAGCGTAGAGGAACTAGCCACCAATGAGCAGTTCTTC. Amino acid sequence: CASSVEELATNEQFF. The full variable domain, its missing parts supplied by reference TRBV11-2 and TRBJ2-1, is EAGVAQSPRYKIIEKRQSVAFWCNPISGHATLYWYQQILGQGPKLLIQFQNNGVVDDSQLPKDRFSAERLKGVDSTLKIQPAKLEDSAVYLCASSVEELATNEQFFGPGTRLTVL.

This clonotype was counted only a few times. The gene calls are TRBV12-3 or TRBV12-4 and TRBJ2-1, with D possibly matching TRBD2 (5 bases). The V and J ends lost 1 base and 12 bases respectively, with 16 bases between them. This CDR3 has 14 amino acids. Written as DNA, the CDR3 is TGTGCCAGCAGTTTAGATCCTCTAGCTTTCAGGCAGTTCTTC. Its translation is CASSLDPLAFRQFF.

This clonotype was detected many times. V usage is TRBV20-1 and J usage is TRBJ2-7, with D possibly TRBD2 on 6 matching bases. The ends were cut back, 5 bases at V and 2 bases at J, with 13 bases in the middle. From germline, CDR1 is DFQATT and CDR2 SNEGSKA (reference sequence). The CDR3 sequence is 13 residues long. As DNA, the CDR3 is TGCAGTGCTTTCCCACTAGCCACCTACGAGCAGTACTTC. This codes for CSAFPLATYEQYF.

This chain's CDR3 is CASSPGSLSNYGYTF. In DNA form, the CDR3 reads TGTGCCAGCAGCCCAGGGTCATTGTCTAACTATGGCTACACCTTC. This chain joins TRBV7-2 and TRBJ1-2, with D possibly TRBD1 on 5 matching bases. Between the trimmed V and J ends, which lost 5 bases and 0 bases, there was a span of 13 bases. Germline CDR1 SGHTA, CDR2 FQGNSA. The CDR3 is made up of 15 amino acids. Combining the CDR3 with reference TRBV7-2 and TRBJ1-2 gives the whole variable domain GAGVSQSPSNKVTEKGKDVELRCDPISGHTALYWYRQSLGQGLEFLIYFQGNSAPDKSGLPSDRFSAERTGGSVSTLTIQRTQQEDSAVYLCASSPGSLSNYGYTFGSGTRLTVV.

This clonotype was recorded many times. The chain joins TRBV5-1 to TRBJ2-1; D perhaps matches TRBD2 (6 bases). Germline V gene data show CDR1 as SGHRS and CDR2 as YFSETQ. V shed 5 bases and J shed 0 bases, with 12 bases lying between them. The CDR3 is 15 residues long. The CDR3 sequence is CASSTGASSYNEQFF. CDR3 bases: TGCGCCAGCAGTACGGGAGCAAGCTCCTACAATGAGCAGTTCTTC.

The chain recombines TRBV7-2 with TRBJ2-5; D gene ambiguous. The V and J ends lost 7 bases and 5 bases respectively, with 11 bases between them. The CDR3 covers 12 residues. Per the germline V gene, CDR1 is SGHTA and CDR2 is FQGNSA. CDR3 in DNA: TGTGCCAGCACCCCATCTCTCGAGACCCAGTACTTC. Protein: CASTPSLETQYF.

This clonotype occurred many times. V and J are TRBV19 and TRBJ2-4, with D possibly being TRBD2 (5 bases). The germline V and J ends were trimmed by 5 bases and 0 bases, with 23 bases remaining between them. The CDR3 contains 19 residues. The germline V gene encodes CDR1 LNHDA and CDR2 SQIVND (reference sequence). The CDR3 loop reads CASSPGGIGVALAKNIQYF. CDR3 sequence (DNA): TGTGCCAGTAGTCCCGGTGGGATCGGGGTCGCTTTAGCCAAAAACATTCAGTACTTC.

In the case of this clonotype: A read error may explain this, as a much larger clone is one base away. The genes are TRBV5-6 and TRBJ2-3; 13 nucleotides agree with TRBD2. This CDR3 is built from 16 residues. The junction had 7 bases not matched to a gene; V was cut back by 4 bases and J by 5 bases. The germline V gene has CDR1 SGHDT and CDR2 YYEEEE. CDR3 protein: CASSQGLAGDKDTQYF. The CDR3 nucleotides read TGTGCCAGCAGCCAAGGACTAGCGGGGGACAAAGATACGCAGTATTTT.

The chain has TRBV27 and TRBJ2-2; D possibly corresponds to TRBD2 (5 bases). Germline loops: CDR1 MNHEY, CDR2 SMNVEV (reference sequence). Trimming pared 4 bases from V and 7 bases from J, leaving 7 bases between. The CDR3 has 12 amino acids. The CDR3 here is CASSYAGGELFF. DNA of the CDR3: TGTGCCAGCAGTTATGCGGGCGGGGAGCTGTTTTTT.

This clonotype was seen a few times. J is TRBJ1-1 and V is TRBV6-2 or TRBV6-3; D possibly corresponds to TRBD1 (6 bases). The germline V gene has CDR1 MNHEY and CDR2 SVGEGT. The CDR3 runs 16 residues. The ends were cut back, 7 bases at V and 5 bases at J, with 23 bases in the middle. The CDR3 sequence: CASKRSGAQSWTEAFF. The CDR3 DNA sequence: TGTGCCAGCAAACGGTCAGGGGCGCAAAGTTGGACTGAAGCTTTCTTT.

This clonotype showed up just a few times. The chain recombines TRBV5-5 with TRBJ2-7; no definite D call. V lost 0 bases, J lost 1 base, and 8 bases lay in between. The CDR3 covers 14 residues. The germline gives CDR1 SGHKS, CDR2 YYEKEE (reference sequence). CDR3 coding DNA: TGTGCCAGCAGCTTGGTGGACGTATCCTACGAGCAGTACTTC. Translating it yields CASSLVDVSYEQYF.

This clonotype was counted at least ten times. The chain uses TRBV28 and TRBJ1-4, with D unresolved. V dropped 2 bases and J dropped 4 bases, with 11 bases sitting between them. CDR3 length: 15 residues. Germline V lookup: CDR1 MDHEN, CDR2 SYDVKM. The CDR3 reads CASSLHPLGNEKLFF. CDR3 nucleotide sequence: TGTGCCAGCAGTTTACACCCCCTAGGTAATGAAAAACTGTTTTTT.

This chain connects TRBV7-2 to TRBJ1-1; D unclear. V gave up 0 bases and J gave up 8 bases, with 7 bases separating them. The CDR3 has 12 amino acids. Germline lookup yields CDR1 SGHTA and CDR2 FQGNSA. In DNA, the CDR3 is TGTGCCAGCAGCTTAGCGACCCCCGAAGCTTTCTTT. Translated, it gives CASSLATPEAFF.

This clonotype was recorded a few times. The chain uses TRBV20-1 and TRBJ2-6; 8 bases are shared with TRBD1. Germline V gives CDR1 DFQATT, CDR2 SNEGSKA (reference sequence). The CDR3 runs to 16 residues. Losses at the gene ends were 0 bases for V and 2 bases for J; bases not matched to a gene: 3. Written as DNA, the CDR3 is TGCAGTGCTAGAGAAACGGGACAGGCTGGGGCCAACGTCCTGACTTTC. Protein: CSARETGQAGANVLTF.

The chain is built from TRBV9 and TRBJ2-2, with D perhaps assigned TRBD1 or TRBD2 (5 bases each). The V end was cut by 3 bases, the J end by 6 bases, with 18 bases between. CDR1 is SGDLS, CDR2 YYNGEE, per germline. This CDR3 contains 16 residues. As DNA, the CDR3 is TGTGCCAGCAGCGACCCCCGCCGAGGGGTTGCCGGGGAGCTGTTTTTT. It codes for CASSDPRRGVAGELFF.

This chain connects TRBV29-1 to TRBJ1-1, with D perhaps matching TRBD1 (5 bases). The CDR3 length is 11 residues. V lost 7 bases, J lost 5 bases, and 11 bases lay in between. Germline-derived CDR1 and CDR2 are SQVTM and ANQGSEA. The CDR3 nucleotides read TGCAGCGCTGGTGGGGGGACTGAAGCTTTCTTT. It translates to CSAGGGTEAFF.

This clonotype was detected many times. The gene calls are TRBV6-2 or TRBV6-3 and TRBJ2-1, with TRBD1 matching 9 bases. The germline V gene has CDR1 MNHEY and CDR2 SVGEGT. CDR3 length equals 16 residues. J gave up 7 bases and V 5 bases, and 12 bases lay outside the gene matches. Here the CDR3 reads CASSLLLPGQGNEQFF. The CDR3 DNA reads TGTGCCAGCAGTCTCCTCTTACCGGGACAGGGTAATGAGCAGTTCTTC.

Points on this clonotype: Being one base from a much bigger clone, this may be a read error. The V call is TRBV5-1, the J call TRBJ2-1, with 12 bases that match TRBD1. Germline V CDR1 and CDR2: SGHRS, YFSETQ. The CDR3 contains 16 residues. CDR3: CASSWLLGQGANELFF. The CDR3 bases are TGCGCCAGCAGCTGGCTTTTGGGACAGGGGGCCAATGAGCTGTTCTTC.

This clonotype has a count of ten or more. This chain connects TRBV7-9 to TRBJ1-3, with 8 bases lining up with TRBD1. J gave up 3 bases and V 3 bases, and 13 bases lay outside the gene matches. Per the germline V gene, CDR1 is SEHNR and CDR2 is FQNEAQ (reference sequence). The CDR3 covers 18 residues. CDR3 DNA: TGTGCCAGCAGCTTTCCGGGACAGGATACTCCTGGTGGAAACACCATATATTTT. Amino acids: CASSFPGQDTPGGNTIYF. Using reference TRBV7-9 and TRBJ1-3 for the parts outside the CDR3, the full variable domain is DTGVSQNPRHKITKRGQNVTFRCDPISEHNRLYWYRQTLGQGPEFLTYFQNEAQLEKSRLLSDRFSAERPKGSFSTLEIQRTEQGDSAMYLCASSFPGQDTPGGNTIYFGEGSWLTVV.

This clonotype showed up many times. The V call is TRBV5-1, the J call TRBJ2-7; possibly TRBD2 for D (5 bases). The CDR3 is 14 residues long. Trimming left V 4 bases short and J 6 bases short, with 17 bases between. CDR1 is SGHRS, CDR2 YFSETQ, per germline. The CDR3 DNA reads TGCGCCAGCAGCCCCAGTCCGCAAGGAGGCGAGCAGTACTTC. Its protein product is CASSPSPQGGEQYF.

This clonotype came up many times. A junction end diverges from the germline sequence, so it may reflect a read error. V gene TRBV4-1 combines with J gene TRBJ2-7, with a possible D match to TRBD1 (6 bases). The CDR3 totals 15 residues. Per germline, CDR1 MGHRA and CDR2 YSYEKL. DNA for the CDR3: TGCGCCAGCGGCCAATCTTCGACAGGAGCCTACGAGCAGTACTTC. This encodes CASGQSSTGAYEQYF.

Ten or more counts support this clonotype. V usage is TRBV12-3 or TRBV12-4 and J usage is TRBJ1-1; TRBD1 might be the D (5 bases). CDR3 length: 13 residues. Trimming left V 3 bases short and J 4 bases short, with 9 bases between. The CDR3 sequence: CASSFSGGTEAFF. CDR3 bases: TGTGCCAGCAGTTTTTCGGGGGGCACTGAAGCTTTCTTT.

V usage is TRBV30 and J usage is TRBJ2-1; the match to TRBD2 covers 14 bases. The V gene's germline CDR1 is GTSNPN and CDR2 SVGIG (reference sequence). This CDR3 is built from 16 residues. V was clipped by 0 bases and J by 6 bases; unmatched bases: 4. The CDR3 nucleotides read TGTGCCTGGAGTGTACTAGGGACTAGCGGGAGCAATGAGCAGTTCTTC. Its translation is CAWSVLGTSGSNEQFF.

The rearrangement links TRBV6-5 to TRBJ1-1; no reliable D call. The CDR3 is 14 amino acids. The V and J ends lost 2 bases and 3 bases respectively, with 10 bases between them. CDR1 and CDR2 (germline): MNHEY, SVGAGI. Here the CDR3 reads CASSYRASYTEAFF. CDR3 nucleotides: TGTGCCAGCAGTTACAGAGCGTCGTACACTGAAGCTTTCTTT.